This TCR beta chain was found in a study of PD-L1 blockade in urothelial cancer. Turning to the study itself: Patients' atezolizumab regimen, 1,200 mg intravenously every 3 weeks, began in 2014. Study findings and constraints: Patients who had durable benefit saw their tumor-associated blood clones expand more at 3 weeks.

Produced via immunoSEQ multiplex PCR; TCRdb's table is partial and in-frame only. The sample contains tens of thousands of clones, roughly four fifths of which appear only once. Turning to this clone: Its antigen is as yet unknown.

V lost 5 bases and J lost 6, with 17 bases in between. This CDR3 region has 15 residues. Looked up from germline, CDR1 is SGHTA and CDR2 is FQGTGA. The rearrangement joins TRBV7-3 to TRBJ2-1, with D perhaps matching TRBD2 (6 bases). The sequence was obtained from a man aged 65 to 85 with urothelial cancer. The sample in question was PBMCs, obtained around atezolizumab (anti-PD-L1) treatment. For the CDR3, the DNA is TGTGCCAGCAGCCTGAGACTAGGTTCGGTCAATGAGCAGTTCTTC. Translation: CASSLRLGSVNEQFF.